A single sample gave rise to the 13 T cell receptor beta chains below, sequenced in a study of blood T cell repertoires in COVID-19. TCRdb's table, derived via immunoSEQ multiplex PCR, lists solely in-frame clones and lacks some. Of 150,000 to 200,000 clones listed, 81% are singletons. Material for sequencing was peripheral blood. The receptors were sampled from a woman of 80 years or more with COVID-19, enrolled during active disease.

The rearrangement uses TRBV25-1 and TRBJ1-2; weak D call: TRBD1 (5 bases). V lost 2 bases and J 8 bases, leaving 15 bases between the germline ends. The germline V gene encodes CDR1 MGHDK and CDR2 SYGVNS. The CDR3 spans 14 residues. The DNA of the CDR3 is TGTGCCAGCAGTGAAGGAAGCGGGACTAAGGGCTACACCTTC. Protein sequence: CASSEGSGTKGYTF.

The gene calls are TRBV28 and TRBJ2-3; D may be TRBD1 (5 bases). The CDR3 extends over 12 amino acids. Trimming took 7 bases from V and 4 from J, leaving 9 bases between them. From germline, CDR1 is MDHEN and CDR2 SYDVKM. CDR3 protein: CASKGRADTQYF. In DNA, the CDR3 is TGTGCCAGCAAGGGCAGGGCAGATACGCAGTATTTT.

The gene calls are TRBV5-1 and TRBJ2-7; 9 bases are a match to TRBD1. The CDR3 extends over 15 amino acids. Germline CDR1 SGHRS, CDR2 YFSETQ. The V and J ends lost 2 bases and 9 bases, in that order; junction bases with no gene match: 12. The CDR3 is CASSFEPGQGVWQYF. The CDR3 DNA follows: TGCGCCAGCAGCTTCGAACCGGGACAGGGTGTATGGCAGTACTTC.

The gene calls are TRBV30 and TRBJ1-2, with D uncertain. The germline V gene encodes CDR1 GTSNPN and CDR2 SVGIG (reference sequence). The CDR3 has 14 residues. Trimming removed 2 bases from V and 4 bases from J, with 14 bases in between. The DNA of the CDR3 is TGTGCCTGGAGTTGGCGGGCCCCCTTCTATGGCTACACCTTC. Its translation: CAWSWRAPFYGYTF. The variable domain in full, completed from reference TRBV30 and TRBJ1-2, reads SQTIHQWPATLVQPVGSPLSLECTVEGTSNPNLYWYRQAAGRGLQLLFYSVGIGQISSEVPQNLSASRPQDRQFILSSKKLLLSDSGFYLCAWSWRAPFYGYTFGSGTRLTVV.

Concerning this clone: At one end the junction does not follow the germline gene, possibly because of a read error. The gene calls are TRBV15 and TRBJ1-4; D is uncertain. CDR3 length: 13 residues. In germline, CDR1 is LNHNV, CDR2 YYDKDF (reference sequence). DNA for the CDR3: TGTGCCACCAGCAGACATAATAATGAGAAACTGTTTTTT. It specifies CATSRHNNEKLFF.

This chain joins TRBV28 and TRBJ1-5, with D unresolved. Trimming took off 3 bases at V and 5 bases at J, with 11 bases between the two ends. The CDR3 has 14 residues. Germline-derived CDR1 and CDR2 are MDHEN and SYDVKM. The CDR3 sequence is CASSFRRGHQPQHF. In nucleotides, the CDR3 is TGTGCCAGCAGTTTCAGGCGAGGGCATCAGCCCCAGCATTTT. Full variable domain (missing parts from reference TRBV28 and TRBJ1-5): DVKVTQSSRYLVKRTGEKVFLECVQDMDHENMFWYRQDPGLGLRLIYFSYDVKMKEKGDIPEGYSVSREKKERFSLILESASTNQTSMYLCASSFRRGHQPQHFGDGTRLSIL.

Turning to this clone: Mismatch with germline at one junction end may stem from a read error. This sequence joins TRBV3-1 (or the pseudogene TRBV3-2) and TRBJ1-1; 9 nucleotides align to TRBD1. Germline lookup yields CDR1 LGHDT and CDR2 YNNKEL (reference sequence). This CDR3 region has 14 residues. Here the CDR3 DNA reads TGTGCCAGCACCCAAGGGACAGGGTTGACTGAAGCTTTCTTT. This codes for CASTQGTGLTEAFF.

The chain has TRBV5-5 and TRBJ1-5, with 9 bases fitting TRBD1. CDR1 and CDR2 from the germline V gene are SGHKS and YYEKEE (reference sequence). The V segment lost 3 bases and the J segment 5 bases; nucleotides outside the gene matches: 6. This CDR3 is built from 15 residues. The CDR3 is CASSWGTGYDQPQHF. The CDR3 DNA reads TGTGCCAGCAGCTGGGGGACAGGGTATGATCAGCCCCAGCATTTT. The full variable domain, rest sourced from reference TRBV5-5 and TRBJ1-5, is DAGVTQSPTHLIKTRGQQVTLRCSPISGHKSVSWYQQVLGQGPQFIFQYYEKEERGRGNFPDRFSARQFPNYSSELNVNALLLGDSALYLCASSWGTGYDQPQHFGDGTRLSIL.

The rearrangement links TRBV10-3 to TRBJ1-1; TRBD1 is a possible D gene (5 bases). CDR1 is ENHRY, CDR2 SYGVKD, per germline. CDR3 size: 13 residues. Trimming pared 5 bases from V and 1 base from J, leaving 8 bases between. The CDR3 here is CAISRGGNTEAFF. The DNA for the CDR3 is TGTGCCATCAGTCGCGGGGGGAACACTGAAGCTTTCTTT.

This clone was detected once. This could be a read error, since a much larger clone is one nucleotide away. The chain recombines TRBV7-3 with TRBJ1-1; 9 bases are shared with TRBD1. Germline lookup yields CDR1 SGHTA and CDR2 FQGTGA. Losses at the gene ends were 5 bases for V and 4 bases for J; bases not matched to a gene: 2. The CDR3 has 13 amino acids. CDR3 bases: TGTGCCAGCAGCCAGGGACAGGGCACTGAAGCTTTCTTT. It yields the protein CASSQGQGTEAFF.

The rearrangement links TRBV27 to TRBJ2-5; D is unresolved. CDR1 MNHEY and CDR2 SMNVEV come from the germline V gene (reference sequence). There are 13 residues in the CDR3. Trimming shortened V by 3 bases and J by 0 bases, and 5 bases separated the two germline ends. The CDR3 bases are TGTGCCAGCAGTTTCTCGTACCAAGAGACCCAGTACTTC. Translation gives CASSFSYQETQYF.

J is TRBJ2-1 and V is TRBV7-9, with D unclear. The germline V and J ends were trimmed by 3 bases and 2 bases, with 8 bases remaining between them. Germline V gene sequence: CDR1 SEHNR, CDR2 FQNEAQ (reference sequence). This CDR3 is 14 amino acids long. The CDR3 is CASSFWATYNEQFF. Written as DNA, the CDR3 is TGTGCCAGCAGCTTCTGGGCGACCTACAATGAGCAGTTCTTC.

This clone was counted once. The V call is TRBV5-6, the J call TRBJ2-7, with 10 bases aligning to TRBD1. The CDR3 extends over 16 amino acids. J lost 5 bases, V lost 3 bases, and 11 bases had no gene match. Germline values: CDR1 SGHDT, CDR2 YYEEEE. CDR3: CASSSPVMGQGNEQYF. The CDR3 DNA follows: TGTGCCAGCAGCTCTCCTGTAATGGGACAGGGGAACGAGCAGTACTTC.